Below are 14 T cell receptor beta chains sequenced from a single sample in a study of cytomegalovirus exposure and HLA in healthy donors. PCR employed 60 Vbeta and 13 Jbeta primers. The repertoire was sequenced with immunoSEQ multiplex PCR; TCRdb's copy has only in-frame clones and lacks some. The sample includes 100,000 or so clones, roughly 70% of them seen just once. Sequencing input: PBMCs. These receptor sequences come from a man aged 35 to 55 in good health and CMV-seropositive.

This chain joins TRBV6-6 and TRBJ2-2, with a tentative D call TRBD2 (6 bases). Trimming cost V 0 bases and J 0 bases, with 8 bases left between them. The germline CDR1 and CDR2 sequences are MNHNY and SVGAGI (reference sequence). The CDR3 length is 16 residues. The CDR3 is CASSYSGGTNTGELFF. The CDR3, as DNA: TGTGCCAGCAGTTACTCGGGCGGGACGAACACCGGGGAGCTGTTTTTT.

This clone turned up a few times. This chain uses TRBV4-3 with TRBJ2-6, with D perhaps matching TRBD2 (6 bases). The V gene's germline CDR1 is LGHNA and CDR2 YSLEER. This CDR3 contains 16 residues. Trimming took 0 bases from V and 2 from J, leaving 8 bases between them. The CDR3 coding sequence is TGCGCCAGCAGCCAAGACGGCGGGGCTGGGGCCAACGTCCTGACTTTC. Translated: CASSQDGGAGANVLTF.

The chain carries TRBV18 and TRBJ2-1; 8 nucleotides match TRBD1. V gave up 3 bases and J gave up 10 bases; unmatched junction bases: 5. This CDR3 is built from 13 residues. Germline V gene data show CDR1 as KGHSH and CDR2 as LQKENI. This CDR3 reads CASSPGQALEQFF. The CDR3 DNA follows: TGTGCCAGCTCACCGGGACAGGCCTTGGAGCAGTTCTTC. Using reference TRBV18 and TRBJ2-1 for the parts outside the CDR3, the full variable domain is NAGVMQNPRHLVRRRGQEARLRCSPMKGHSHVYWYRQLPEEGLKFMVYLQKENIIDESGMPKERFSAEFPKEGPSILRIQQVVRGDSAAYFCASSPGQALEQFFGPGTRLTVL.

The chain recombines TRBV5-1 with TRBJ2-3; 10 positions match TRBD1. Germline V gives CDR1 SGHRS, CDR2 YFSETQ. The CDR3 is 16 amino acids. J gave up 4 bases and V 0 bases, and 5 bases lay outside the gene matches. In DNA, the CDR3 is TGCGCCAGCAGCTTGGGATCCGGGACAGGGGCAGATACGCAGTATTTT. This gives the protein CASSLGSGTGADTQYF.

This sequence joins TRBV5-1 and TRBJ2-5, with TRBD2 matching over 8 bases. Trimming removed 2 bases from V and 4 bases from J; junction bases left unmatched: 4. Germline assignment: CDR1 SGHRS and CDR2 YFSETQ. This CDR3 is built from 14 residues. As DNA, the CDR3 is TGCGCCAGCAGCTTTAGCGGGATAGGAGAGACCCAGTACTTC. Translation gives CASSFSGIGETQYF.

This clone came up a few times. The chain is built from TRBV6-8 and TRBJ1-2; D not certain. Germline V gives CDR1 MNHGY, CDR2 SAAAGT. The ends were cut back, 0 bases at V and 8 bases at J, with 13 bases in the middle. The CDR3 has 14 residues. The CDR3 sequence: CASSYSIKRMGYTF. CDR3 DNA: TGTGCCAGCAGTTACTCGATTAAGAGGATGGGCTACACCTTC.

The chain links TRBV5-6 to TRBJ1-3; possibly TRBD1 for D (5 bases). Between the trimmed V and J ends, which lost 0 bases and 4 bases, there was a span of 11 bases. This CDR3 has 15 residues. Germline V gives CDR1 SGHDT, CDR2 YYEEEE. The CDR3 is CASSLGGTLGNTIYF. The DNA for the CDR3 is TGTGCCAGCAGCTTGGGTGGGACTCTCGGAAACACCATATATTTT.

This clone was counted only a few times. The CDR3: CASTPRGGSNHEQFF. The CDR3 DNA sequence: TGTGCCAGCACCCCCCGTGGCGGGAGTAATCATGAGCAGTTCTTC. The rearrangement joins TRBV6-5 to TRBJ2-1, with 7 nucleotides matching TRBD2. V shed 7 bases and J 8 bases; nucleotides not matched to a gene: 14. The CDR3 loop spans 15 amino acids. Germline loops: CDR1 MNHEY, CDR2 SVGAGI.

The V gene is TRBV5-1, the J gene TRBJ2-3; D not resolved. V was pared by 0 bases and J by 0 bases, with 8 bases between. Germline CDR1 reads SGHRS; CDR2 reads YFSETQ. The CDR3 has 15 amino acids. This chain's CDR3 is CASSLATISTDTQYF. The CDR3 DNA reads TGCGCCAGCAGCTTGGCAACTATCAGCACAGATACGCAGTATTTT.

This clone was detected only a few times. This sequence joins TRBV19 and TRBJ2-1; D is ambiguous. Deletions cut 3 bases from V and 6 bases from J, with 9 bases between. The CDR3 totals 13 residues. Germline CDR1 LNHDA, CDR2 SQIVND (reference sequence). CDR3: CASSIFSRNEQFF. CDR3 coding DNA: TGTGCCAGTAGTATTTTTAGCCGCAATGAGCAGTTCTTC.

The chain joins TRBV10-2 to TRBJ1-1, with a tentative D call TRBD1 (6 bases). Per the germline V gene, CDR1 is WSHSY and CDR2 is SAAADI. Trimming removed 7 bases at V and 2 bases at J, with 14 bases between. This CDR3 has 14 amino acids. CDR3 in amino acids: CASTPDRLNTEAFF. The CDR3 region has the DNA TGCGCCAGCACCCCGGACAGATTAAACACTGAAGCTTTCTTT.

The chain combines TRBV5-1 with TRBJ2-1, with 9 bases identical to TRBD2. This CDR3 comprises 16 residues. CDR1 is SGHRS and CDR2 is YFSETQ in the germline V gene. The V and J ends lost 2 bases and 4 bases, in that order; junction bases with no gene match: 7. Here the CDR3 DNA reads TGCGCCAGCAGCTTATCGACTAGCGGCCTTTACAATGAGCAGTTCTTC. Translation: CASSLSTSGLYNEQFF.

The sample holds a few counts of this clone. J is TRBJ2-2 and V is TRBV10-3, with a possible D match to TRBD1 (5 bases). Germline assignment: CDR1 ENHRY and CDR2 SYGVKD. This CDR3 has 18 amino acids. V was cut by 10 bases and J by 0 bases, with 24 bases left in between. The CDR3 reads CATQGAQVKFPNTGELFF. CDR3 in DNA: TGTGCCACGCAAGGGGCCCAGGTCAAGTTCCCGAACACCGGGGAGCTGTTTTTT.

This sequence joins TRBV10-3 and TRBJ1-1; 7 positions agree with TRBD1. Germline CDR1 reads ENHRY; CDR2 reads SYGVKD. V lost 6 bases, J lost 3 bases, and 7 bases stayed unmatched. The CDR3 length is 14 residues. The CDR3 loop is CAISRQGTDTEAFF. The CDR3 region has the DNA TGTGCCATCAGCCGACAGGGTACGGACACTGAAGCTTTCTTT.